This T cell receptor (beta chain) was profiled in a study of technical replicates of blood from a handful of donors. Germline assignment: CDR1 SNHLY and CDR2 FYNNEI. The CDR3 length is 12 residues. The V end lost 9 bases, the J end lost 4 bases, and 12 bases lay between the germline ends. The table came from immunoSEQ multiplex PCR; TCRdb's copy has only in-frame clones and leaves some out. Altogether approximately 76,000 clones are present, about 86% being singletons, with the ten largest covering approximately 5%. This chain uses TRBV2 with TRBJ1-1, with a tentative D call TRBD1 (5 bases). This clonotype originated in a human donor in good health. Some clones in this sample may be carry-over from other donors' samples. The sequenced material came from PBMCs. CDR3 coding DNA: TGTGCCAGGACAGCTCGGCGCACTGAAGCTTTCTTT. Protein product: CARTARRTEAFF.